Reported below is one T cell receptor beta chain. Its antigen is still unknown. The CDR3 runs 13 residues. Germline values: CDR1 MNHNS, CDR2 SASEGT. V lost 3 bases and J 5 bases, leaving 10 bases between the germline ends. The treatment was: approximately nine-day PBMC culture with coronavirus spike peptide pools or control peptides (ViraFEST assay). This sample was included in a study of vaccination and CD4 T cells after COVID-19. The wider study: Two of the convalescents were Hispanic, and the group consisted of six males and four females. Samples were taken after vaccination, a median of roughly 70 days after dose two, with a range of 14 to 241.

Oncomine TCR Beta short-read sequencing was applied to DNA from cultured CD4+ T cells. TCRdb reprocessed the PCR reads via MiXCR and lists one record per CDR3 protein. The sample yields under 20,000 distinct CDR3 sequences, roughly 73% seen once. The rearrangement joins TRBV6-1 to TRBJ1-1; no definite D call. This sequence was found in a human donor who received a COVID-19 vaccine. Sequencing used CD4+ T cells from blood, cultured in vitro, obtained after SARS-CoV-2 vaccination. The CDR3 nucleotides read TGTGCCAGCAGTGATCGGGGTCGGACTGAAGCTTTCTTT. It encodes CASSDRGRTEAFF.